The next 20 T cell receptor beta chains were all read from a single sample in a study of blood T cell repertoires in COVID-19. Clones were sequenced by immunoSEQ multiplex PCR, and TCRdb holds only the in-frame ones, with some missing. The table lists under 200,000 clones, about 88% of them singletons, with under 8.5% in the top ten. Sample: peripheral blood. These receptors were taken from a woman in her sixties or seventies with COVID-19, enrolled during active disease.

This chain uses TRBV5-1 with TRBJ1-1, with 7 bases fitting TRBD1. Germline CDR1 SGHRS, CDR2 YFSETQ. There are 13 residues in the CDR3. Losses at the gene ends were 6 bases for V and 2 bases for J; bases not matched to a gene: 4. The CDR3 is CASTGTDNTEAFF. The CDR3, as DNA: TGCGCCAGCACCGGGACAGATAACACTGAAGCTTTCTTT.

V usage is TRBV3-1 (or the pseudogene TRBV3-2) and J usage is TRBJ1-5; 10 nucleotides align to TRBD1. CDR3 length: 14 residues. The germline CDR1 and CDR2 sequences are LGHDT and YNNKEL (reference sequence). J was trimmed by 8 bases and V by 6 bases; bases with no gene match: 7. The chain's CDR3 is CASSRQGAKEPQHF. CDR3 in DNA: TGTGCCAGCAGTCGACAGGGGGCGAAAGAGCCCCAGCATTTT.

This clone was counted a single time. The rearrangement joins TRBV27 to TRBJ1-1, with D maybe TRBD1 (6 bases). CDR1 is MNHEY, CDR2 SMNVEV, per germline (reference sequence). The ends were cut back, 2 bases at V and 3 bases at J, with 10 bases in the middle. The CDR3 contains 14 residues. The CDR3 sequence: CASSLKQGHTEAFF. The CDR3 DNA follows: TGTGCCAGCAGTTTAAAACAGGGTCACACTGAAGCTTTCTTT.

The chain links TRBV9 to TRBJ1-2, with D maybe TRBD1 (5 bases). Germline assignment: CDR1 SGDLS and CDR2 YYNGEE. The CDR3 has 14 amino acids. The V end was cut by 4 bases, the J end by 4 bases, with 14 bases between. CDR3 sequence: CASSLPGTPYGYTF. The CDR3, as DNA: TGTGCCAGCAGCCTCCCCGGGACTCCCTATGGCTACACCTTC.

V is TRBV12-3 or TRBV12-4 and J is TRBJ1-5; D may be TRBD1 (5 bases). The CDR3 loop spans 13 amino acids. V lost 3 bases to trimming and J lost 7 bases, with 10 bases between them. CDR3 in DNA: TGTGCCAGCAGTTTGGGGGGTGAGCAGCCCCAGCATTTT. This translates into CASSLGGEQPQHF.

The V call is TRBV30, the J call TRBJ1-6; D gene ambiguous. With 3 bases removed from V and 7 bases from J, the gap between germline ends came to 4 bases. The length of the CDR3 is 11 residues. Germline CDR1 is GTSNPN and CDR2 is SVGIG (reference sequence). The CDR3 protein is CAWSLNSPLHF. CDR3 nucleotides: TGTGCCTGGAGCCTGAATTCACCCCTCCACTTT.

The V call is TRBV4-1, the J call TRBJ1-5; 8 bases fit TRBD1. This CDR3 comprises 17 residues. Germline V gene lookup returns CDR1 MGHRA and CDR2 YSYEKL. Germline trimming cut 4 bases from V and 7 bases from J; bases unmatched to any gene: 15. The CDR3 DNA reads as TGCGCCAGCAGCCCCTCCCTTCAGCAGGGGGCATGGCAGCCCCAGCATTTT. As protein: CASSPSLQQGAWQPQHF.

This clone was observed once. The chain recombines TRBV6-5 with TRBJ1-1; 10 nucleotides line up with TRBD1. This CDR3 contains 15 residues. Germline CDR1 is MNHEY and CDR2 is SVGAGI. The J segment lost 5 bases and the V segment lost 0 bases, leaving 3 bases of the junction unmatched. CDR3 nucleotide sequence: TGTGCCAGCAGTTACTCCAGGGGACAGGGGACTGAAGCTTTCTTT. It encodes CASSYSRGQGTEAFF.

The V call is TRBV5-1, the J call TRBJ1-1, with a weak D call TRBD1 (6 bases). V was cut by 0 bases and J by 6 bases, with 9 bases left in between. Germline CDR1 is SGHRS and CDR2 is YFSETQ. This CDR3 has 13 amino acids. The CDR3 protein is CASSLGKGAEAFF. The CDR3 bases are TGCGCCAGCAGCTTGGGGAAGGGGGCTGAAGCTTTCTTT.

The chain has TRBV14 and TRBJ1-2; unclear D gene. CDR1 and CDR2 (germline): SGHDN, FVKESK. The length of the CDR3 is 14 residues. Trimming stripped 2 bases from V and 5 bases from J, with 12 bases between. CDR3 in DNA: TGTGCCAGCAGCCAACTTAGGACTGATTATGGCTACACCTTC. Translating gives CASSQLRTDYGYTF.

This sequence joins TRBV9 and TRBJ2-3; a weak D match, TRBD2 (7 bases). In germline, CDR1 is SGDLS, CDR2 YYNGEE. V dropped 2 bases and J dropped 1 base, with 14 bases sitting between them. The CDR3 totals 16 residues. Written as DNA, the CDR3 is TGTGCCAGCAGCGTGGCAGGGGCGGGGGGCACAGATACGCAGTATTTT. It yields the protein CASSVAGAGGTDTQYF.

In its sample, this clone was seen a few times. This sequence joins TRBV6-5 and TRBJ1-4, with D tentatively TRBD1 (5 bases). The CDR3 spans 16 residues. V was cut by 1 base and J by 10 bases, with 19 bases left in between. The germline V gene encodes CDR1 MNHEY and CDR2 SVGAGI. In DNA, the CDR3 is TGTGCCAGCAGTTACTGGGATGGCGGGGCTAAAGGAAAACTGTTTTTT. Its protein is CASSYWDGGAKGKLFF.

This chain connects TRBV5-6 to TRBJ1-2, with D tentatively TRBD1 (5 bases). V shed 4 bases and J shed 4 bases, with 14 bases lying between them. Germline CDR1 reads SGHDT; CDR2 reads YYEEEE. The CDR3 contains 14 residues. DNA of the CDR3: TGTGCCAGCAGCGGTAAGGGGAAAGTCTATGGCTACACCTTC. As protein: CASSGKGKVYGYTF.

J is TRBJ1-1 and V is TRBV2, with 7 bases lining up with TRBD1. CDR1 and CDR2 (germline): SNHLY, FYNNEI. Trimming cost V 7 bases and J 1 base; bases outside gene matches: 6. This CDR3 is 14 amino acids long. The CDR3 DNA is TGTGCCAGCAATTCCGGGACAGAGAACACTGAAGCTTTCTTT. Amino acids: CASNSGTENTEAFF. Supplemented by reference TRBV2 and TRBJ1-1, the full variable domain reads EPEVTQTPSHQVTQMGQEVILRCVPISNHLYFYWYRQILGQKVEFLVSFYNNEISEKSEIFDDQFSVERPDGSNFTLKIRSTKLEDSAMYFCASNSGTENTEAFFGQGTRLTVV.

The V call is TRBV5-1, the J call TRBJ1-6; the D gene is possibly TRBD1 (6 bases). The CDR3 runs 16 residues. CDR1 is SGHRS and CDR2 is YFSETQ in the germline V gene. With 0 bases removed from V and 7 bases from J, the gap between germline ends came to 14 bases. The CDR3 nucleotides are TGCGCCAGCAGCTTGGCCGGGGGGCTGGGGAATTCACCCCTCCACTTT. It codes for CASSLAGGLGNSPLHF.

Comments on this clone: This sample includes further DNA sequences coding for the same CDR3. The chain couples TRBV3-1 (or the pseudogene TRBV3-2) to TRBJ2-7; 8 bases are a match to TRBD2. The CDR3 loop spans 15 amino acids. The V and J ends lost 1 base and 0 bases, in that order; junction bases with no gene match: 2. Germline V gene data show CDR1 as LGHDT and CDR2 as YNNKEL (reference sequence). DNA of the CDR3: TGTGCCAGCAGCCAAGCGGGAGGGCCCTCCTACGAGCAGTACTTC. Its protein is CASSQAGGPSYEQYF.

In its sample, this clone was seen a few times. V and J are TRBV4-1 and TRBJ2-2; 11 bases agree with TRBD2. After removal of 6 bases from V and 1 base from J, the junction contained 4 bases not matched to a gene. The germline V gene encodes CDR1 MGHRA and CDR2 YSYEKL. The CDR3 has 16 residues. The CDR3 region has the DNA TGCGCCAGCAGACGCACTAGCGGGGGGAACACCGGGGAGCTGTTTTTT. This translates into CASRRTSGGNTGELFF.

The rearrangement joins TRBV5-1 to TRBJ2-5; a possible D gene is TRBD1 (5 bases). The CDR3 runs 14 residues. Germline lookup yields CDR1 SGHRS and CDR2 YFSETQ. Trimming removed 1 base at V and 5 bases at J, with 12 bases between. This CDR3 reads CASSLTGLWETQYF. The DNA for the CDR3 is TGCGCCAGCAGCTTGACAGGCCTCTGGGAGACCCAGTACTTC.

The J gene is TRBJ1-1, the V gene TRBV6-4, with D unclear. The CDR3 runs 13 residues. V was cut by 3 bases and J by 4 bases, with 9 bases left in between. The germline V gene has CDR1 MRHNA and CDR2 SNTAGT. CDR3 coding DNA: TGTGCCAGCAGTGAAAGTGGGCCCACTGAAGCTTTCTTT. The encoded protein is CASSESGPTEAFF.

This clone occurred once. J is TRBJ1-2 and V is TRBV29-1; D may be TRBD1 (6 bases). This CDR3 has 14 residues. V was trimmed by 6 bases and J by 0 bases, leaving 14 bases between them. Germline loops: CDR1 SQVTM, CDR2 ANQGSEA. The CDR3 sequence is CSVYATGSNYGYTF. As DNA, the CDR3 is TGCAGCGTCTACGCAACAGGGTCTAACTATGGCTACACCTTC. Full variable domain (missing parts from reference TRBV29-1 and TRBJ1-2): SAVISQKPSRDICQRGTSLTIQCQVDSQVTMMFWYRQQPGQSLTLIATANQGSEATYESGFVIDKFPISRPNLTFSTLTVSNMSPEDSSIYLCSVYATGSNYGYTFGSGTRLTVV.